Listed below are T cell receptor beta chains from one sample, sequenced in a study of control samples from healthy donors and cancer patients. The protocol was immunoSEQ multiplex PCR, while the TCRdb copy is restricted to in-frame clones and leaves out a portion. Altogether around 90,000 clones are present, about 89% being singletons, with the ten largest covering 21%. Sample: blood. The receptors come from a man aged 25-40 years in good health. Both conserved end residues are part of each CDR3. D genes are given only for firm matches. A clone size is listed for some rows: how often the clone was seen (once, few, many), or a class if it is expanded.

-	TRBV6-1	TRBJ1-4	-	CASSEGGPNEKLFF	TGTGCCAGCAGTGAGGGGGGGCCGAATGAAAAACTGTTTTTT
-	TRBV5-1	TRBJ1-1	-	CASRLRGDTEAFF	TGCGCCAGCAGGCTTCGAGGGGACACTGAAGCTTTCTTT
-	TRBV9	TRBJ1-6	-	CASTAGRNSPLHF	TGTGCCAGCACTGCAGGGCGGAATTCACCCCTCCACTTT
TRBD2	TRBV10-3	TRBJ2-3	-	CAISPGLAGGTDTQYF	TGTGCCATCAGTCCGGGACTAGCGGGGGGCACAGATACGCAGTATTTT
-	TRBV6-6	TRBJ1-1	-	CASSYLTGTIAEAFF	TGTGCCAGCAGTTACCTTACAGGGACCATCGCTGAAGCTTTCTTT
-	TRBV7-9	TRBJ1-1	-	CASSLQLPNTEAFF	TGTGCCAGCAGCTTGCAGCTACCTAACACTGAAGCTTTCTTT
-	TRBV6-2/TRBV6-3	TRBJ2-1	few	CASSYSLARTVYNEQFF	TGTGCCAGCAGTTACTCGTTGGCCAGGACGGTTTACAATGAGCAGTTCTTC
-	TRBV7-2	TRBJ1-1	-	CASSLNAGIEAFF	TGTGCCAGCAGCTTAAATGCAGGGATTGAAGCTTTCTTT
-	TRBV5-4	TRBJ1-2	-	CASSANEGLGYGYTF	TGTGCCAGCAGCGCCAACGAGGGGTTAGGTTATGGCTACACCTTC
TRBD2	TRBV5-8	TRBJ2-1	once	CATNGGAFLSEQFF	TGTGCCACCAACGGGGGGGCATTCCTCTCCGAGCAGTTCTTC
TRBD1	TRBV18	TRBJ1-1	-	CASSATQGKGAKNTEAFF	TGTGCCAGCTCAGCGACGCAGGGGAAGGGGGCAAAGAACACTGAAGCTTTCTTT
-	TRBV7-9	TRBJ1-1	-	CASSPDWGSNTEAFF	TGTGCCAGCAGCCCCGACTGGGGGTCTAACACTGAAGCTTTCTTT
TRBD1	TRBV5-4	TRBJ2-3	-	CASSLGQGYSTDTQYF	TGTGCCAGCAGCTTGGGACAGGGGTATAGCACAGATACGCAGTATTTT
-	TRBV5-1	TRBJ2-5	-	CASSPGFQTETQYF	TGCGCCAGCAGCCCAGGGTTCCAGACAGAGACCCAGTACTTC
-	TRBV27	TRBJ2-4	-	CASSLTHSGNIQYF	TGTGCCAGCAGTTTAACCCATTCGGGAAACATTCAGTACTTC
TRBD2	TRBV29-1	TRBJ2-7	once	CSVVEGLAGDYEQYF	TGCAGCGTTGTTGAGGGACTAGCGGGGGACTACGAGCAGTACTTC
-	TRBV14	TRBJ1-1	once	CASSPTQGRNTEAFF	TGTGCCAGCAGCCCGACCCAGGGTAGGAACACTGAAGCTTTCTTT
-	TRBV30	TRBJ1-2	-	CAWSVRNSDLGGYTF	TGTGCCTGGAGTGTTAGGAACAGCGATCTAGGTGGCTACACCTTC
-	TRBV28	TRBJ2-7	-	CASSSGPTYEQYF	TGTGCCAGCAGTTCCGGCCCTACATACGAGCAGTACTTC
-	TRBV2	TRBJ2-3	-	CASSIGGTDTQYF	TGTGCCAGCAGTATCGGGGGCACAGATACGCAGTATTTT
TRBD2	TRBV19	TRBJ2-1	-	CASSIWLAGDNEQFF	TGTGCCAGTAGTATCTGGCTAGCGGGCGACAATGAGCAGTTCTTC
-	TRBV4-1	TRBJ1-5	-	CASSQDRGSNSNQPQHF	TGCGCCAGCAGCCAAGATCGGGGGAGCAATAGCAATCAGCCCCAGCATTTT
-	TRBV28	TRBJ1-2	-	CASGAPPGYTF	TGTGCCAGCGGTGCCCCCCCTGGCTACACCTTC
-	TRBV7-9	TRBJ1-2	few	CASSSSGTAYGYTF	TGTGCCAGCAGCTCCTCCGGGACTGCTTATGGCTACACCTTC
-	TRBV27	TRBJ1-1	-	CASRPTGIVSTEAFF	TGTGCCAGCAGGCCCACAGGGATTGTTAGCACTGAAGCTTTCTTT
-	TRBV7-7	TRBJ1-3	-	CASSPGGGNTIYF	TGTGCTAGCAGCCCAGGAGGGGGAAACACCATATATTTT
TRBD2	TRBV29-1	TRBJ2-5	-	CSVSGGDQETQYF	TGCAGCGTTAGCGGGGGGGACCAAGAGACCCAGTACTTC
TRBD2	TRBV6-6	TRBJ2-1	-	CASASGGTLYNEQFF	TGTGCCAGCGCGAGCGGGGGGACCCTATACAATGAGCAGTTCTTC
-	TRBV7-2	TRBJ1-6	-	CASSLASGIVSSPLHF	TGTGCCAGCAGCTTAGCTTCAGGGATCGTCAGTTCACCCCTCCACTTT
-	TRBV18	TRBJ2-5	-	CASSPLAGLLQETQYF	TGTGCCAGCTCACCACTCGCAGGGCTCCTCCAAGAGACCCAGTACTTC
-	TRBV6-5	TRBJ1-1	-	CATPRLLMNTEAFF	TGTGCCACCCCGAGACTGCTTATGAACACTGAAGCTTTCTTT
TRBD1	TRBV5-4	TRBJ1-2	few	CASSFKMDRFNYGYTF	TGTGCCAGCAGCTTCAAGATGGACAGGTTCAACTATGGCTACACCTTC
TRBD1	TRBV9	TRBJ2-1	-	CASSVGDRPVYNEQFF	TGTGCCAGCAGCGTAGGGGACAGGCCTGTCTACAATGAGCAGTTCTTC
TRBD2	TRBV5-1	TRBJ2-1	-	CASSITGTSHNEQFF	TGCGCCAGCAGCATCACCGGGACTAGCCACAATGAGCAGTTCTTC
-	TRBV2	TRBJ1-6	-	CASSDPQGAGSPLHF	TGTGCCAGCAGTGATCCCCAGGGAGCCGGTTCACCCCTCCACTTT
-	TRBV7-8	TRBJ2-7	-	CASSPGAATYEQYF	TGTGCCAGCAGCCCAGGAGCAGCGACCTACGAGCAGTACTTC
TRBD1	TRBV5-1	TRBJ1-5	-	CASSLTGAQPQHF	TGCGCCAGCAGCTTGACAGGGGCTCAGCCCCAGCATTTT
-	TRBV2	TRBJ2-1	-	CASTRDREQFF	TGTGCCAGCACAAGGGACCGTGAGCAGTTCTTC
TRBD2	TRBV4-2	TRBJ2-1	-	CASSQDLAGASYNEQFF	TGTGCCAGCAGCCAAGATCTAGCGGGGGCCAGCTACAATGAGCAGTTCTTC
-	TRBV19	TRBJ1-1	-	CASSSRFNTEAFF	TGTGCCAGTAGTTCCCGGTTCAACACTGAAGCTTTCTTT
TRBD2	TRBV4-1	TRBJ2-5	-	CASSPRLAGSQETQYF	TGCGCCAGCAGCCCCCGGCTAGCGGGGTCCCAAGAGACCCAGTACTTC
-	TRBV20-1	TRBJ1-2	-	CSASFLYGYTF	TGCAGTGCTAGTTTCCTCTATGGCTACACCTTC
TRBD2	TRBV7-9	TRBJ2-5	-	CASSLGGLDRETQYF	TGTGCCAGCAGCTTAGGGGGACTAGATCGGGAGACCCAGTACTTC
-	TRBV7-9	TRBJ1-1	-	CASSFSREGSEAFF	TGTGCCAGCAGCTTTTCCCGGGAGGGATCGGAAGCTTTCTTT